These 24 T cell receptor beta chains share one sample of origin, sequenced in a study of T cells expressing NK-cell markers. TCRdb re-called the 5' RACE reads; one entry per CDR3 protein, DNA not given. The specimen's table records 550,000 to 600,000 distinct CDR3 sequences. The source material was blood T cells: a sorted CD56 or NKG2C T cell subset, CD4+ or CD8+ T cells, or bulk PBMC T cells (not recorded which). These receptors were collected from a man aged 18 to 30 in good health.

The chain combines TRBV5-1 with TRBJ2-3; as DNA is missing, the TRBD2 call by TCRdb cannot be tested. The CDR3 length is 17 residues. CDR1 and CDR2 from the germline V gene are SGHRS and YFSETQ. CDR3 amino acids: CASSSRGASGHTDTQYF.

The chain has TRBV20-1 and TRBJ2-7; TCRdb proposes TRBD2, but this gene call is untestable without DNA. CDR1 and CDR2 from the germline V gene are DFQATT and SNEGSKA (reference sequence). The CDR3 is 15 residues long. The CDR3 spells CSASMPSGGDYEQYF.

The chain recombines TRBV27 with TRBJ2-2. The CDR3 loop spans 16 amino acids. Germline values: CDR1 MNHEY, CDR2 SMNVEV (reference sequence). The CDR3 loop is CASSLLGRIDTGELFF.

V usage is TRBV6-5 and J usage is TRBJ2-2; TCRdb's D call, TRBD2, is unchecked because there is no DNA. Per the germline V gene, CDR1 is MNHEY and CDR2 is SVGAGI. This CDR3 comprises 15 residues. The CDR3 sequence: CASRRRDYLTGELFF.

This sequence joins TRBV5-1 and TRBJ2-1. CDR1 is SGHRS and CDR2 is YFSETQ in the germline V gene. CDR3 length equals 11 residues. The CDR3: CASSLDLEQFF.

The rearrangement links TRBV20-1 to TRBJ2-3; as DNA is missing, the TRBD1 call by TCRdb cannot be tested. The CDR3 runs to 14 residues. Germline-derived CDR1 and CDR2 are DFQATT and SNEGSKA (reference sequence). The CDR3 spells CSASPGLASDTQYF.

The chain employs TRBV12-3 or TRBV12-4 and TRBJ2-1; without DNA, the TCRdb call of TRBD1 cannot be checked. This CDR3 comprises 13 residues. This CDR3 reads CASSLVQGDEQFF.

The chain has TRBV7-2 and TRBJ2-5; TCRdb reports TRBD1, a call that lacks DNA to check it against. The CDR3 has 15 residues. In germline, CDR1 is SGHTA, CDR2 FQGNSA. CDR3 sequence reads: CASSSGQGGQETQYF.

The chain carries TRBV18 and TRBJ1-6; TCRdb reports TRBD1, a call that lacks DNA to check it against. The CDR3 is made up of 14 amino acids. In germline, CDR1 is KGHSH, CDR2 LQKENI. This CDR3 is CASSPRSQGVFLHF.

The chain employs TRBV6-2 or TRBV6-3 and TRBJ1-1; the TRBD1 assignment by TCRdb is unverifiable without DNA. From germline, CDR1 is MNHEY and CDR2 SVGEGT. The length of the CDR3 is 13 residues. The CDR3 region is CASSPDSNTEAFF.

This chain joins TRBV12-3 or TRBV12-4 and TRBJ2-7; no DNA is available, so the TRBD2 call from TCRdb remains unchecked. This CDR3 is built from 18 residues. The CDR3 spells CASQPDPWLAGFVDEQYF.

The gene calls are TRBV7-3 and TRBJ2-1; TCRdb names TRBD2, which stays unverified in the absence of DNA. The germline gives CDR1 SGHTA, CDR2 FQGTGA. The CDR3 totals 15 residues. CDR3 in amino acids: CASREGPSSYNEQFF.

The chain combines TRBV11-3 with TRBJ2-1; the TRBD2 assignment by TCRdb is unverifiable without DNA. CDR1 and CDR2 (germline): SGHNT, YENEEA. The CDR3 has 12 residues. The CDR3 reads CASSSTSSGQFF.

The V gene is TRBV12-3 or TRBV12-4, the J gene TRBJ2-7; TCRdb designates TRBD2, a call that cannot be tested without DNA. The CDR3 consists of 13 residues. The CDR3 region is CASRYWGLAEQYF.

This chain connects TRBV20-1 to TRBJ2-2. Germline loops: CDR1 DFQATT, CDR2 SNEGSKA (reference sequence). This CDR3 spans 12 amino acids. This CDR3 is CSAIFGVRELFF.

J is TRBJ2-5 and V is TRBV28; TCRdb reports TRBD1, a call that lacks DNA to check it against. This CDR3 is 14 amino acids long. Germline lookup yields CDR1 MDHEN and CDR2 SYDVKM. CDR3: CASSPPGALETQYF.

The genes are TRBV12-3 or TRBV12-4 and TRBJ2-3; TCRdb designates TRBD1, a call that cannot be tested without DNA. This CDR3 region has 13 residues. The CDR3 spells CASSPGAGVSQYF.

V gene TRBV7-9 combines with J gene TRBJ1-5; the D gene TCRdb calls, TRBD1, cannot be checked with no DNA. In germline, CDR1 is SEHNR, CDR2 FQNEAQ (reference sequence). CDR3 length: 15 residues. The CDR3 loop is CASSSSRERNQPQHF.

The chain employs TRBV6-5 and TRBJ1-2; the TCRdb D gene call, TRBD1, has no DNA to confirm it. This CDR3 spans 14 amino acids. Germline V gene data show CDR1 as MNHEY and CDR2 as SVGAGI. This chain's CDR3 is CASNLGHYNYGYTF.

The chain carries TRBV5-1 and TRBJ1-1; the TCRdb D gene call, TRBD1, has no DNA to confirm it. Germline lookup yields CDR1 SGHRS and CDR2 YFSETQ. The CDR3 consists of 14 residues. The CDR3 sequence is CASSLVPRDTEAFF.

CDR3 protein: CASSYSGTLTKNIQYF. The chain carries TRBV28 and TRBJ2-4; TCRdb lists TRBD2, though no DNA is available to test this call. The CDR3 consists of 16 residues. CDR1 and CDR2 from the germline V gene are MDHEN and SYDVKM. The full variable domain, in which reference TRBV28 and TRBJ2-4 provide the parts outside the CDR3, is DVKVTQSSRYLVKRTGEKVFLECVQDMDHENMFWYRQDPGLGLRLIYFSYDVKMKEKGDIPEGYSVSREKKERFSLILESASTNQTSMYLCASSYSGTLTKNIQYFGAGTRLSVL.

The CDR3 protein is CASIHLRGRAGELFF. V is TRBV11-2 and J is TRBJ2-2; no DNA is available, so the TRBD2 call from TCRdb remains unchecked. The CDR3 totals 15 residues. Germline V CDR1 and CDR2: SGHAT, FQNNGV.

V is TRBV3-1 and J is TRBJ2-3. This CDR3 comprises 16 residues. Germline CDR1 is LGHDT and CDR2 is YNNKEL (reference sequence). This chain's CDR3 is CASSQELGSGTDTQYF.

This chain joins TRBV5-5 and TRBJ2-2; TCRdb lists TRBD2, though no DNA is available to test this call. CDR3 length: 16 residues. CDR1 is SGHKS, CDR2 YYEKEE, per germline (reference sequence). This CDR3 is CASSFASSVNTGELFF. Combining the CDR3 with reference TRBV5-5 and TRBJ2-2 gives the whole variable domain DAGVTQSPTHLIKTRGQQVTLRCSPISGHKSVSWYQQVLGQGPQFIFQYYEKEERGRGNFPDRFSARQFPNYSSELNVNALLLGDSALYLCASSFASSVNTGELFFGEGSRLTVL.